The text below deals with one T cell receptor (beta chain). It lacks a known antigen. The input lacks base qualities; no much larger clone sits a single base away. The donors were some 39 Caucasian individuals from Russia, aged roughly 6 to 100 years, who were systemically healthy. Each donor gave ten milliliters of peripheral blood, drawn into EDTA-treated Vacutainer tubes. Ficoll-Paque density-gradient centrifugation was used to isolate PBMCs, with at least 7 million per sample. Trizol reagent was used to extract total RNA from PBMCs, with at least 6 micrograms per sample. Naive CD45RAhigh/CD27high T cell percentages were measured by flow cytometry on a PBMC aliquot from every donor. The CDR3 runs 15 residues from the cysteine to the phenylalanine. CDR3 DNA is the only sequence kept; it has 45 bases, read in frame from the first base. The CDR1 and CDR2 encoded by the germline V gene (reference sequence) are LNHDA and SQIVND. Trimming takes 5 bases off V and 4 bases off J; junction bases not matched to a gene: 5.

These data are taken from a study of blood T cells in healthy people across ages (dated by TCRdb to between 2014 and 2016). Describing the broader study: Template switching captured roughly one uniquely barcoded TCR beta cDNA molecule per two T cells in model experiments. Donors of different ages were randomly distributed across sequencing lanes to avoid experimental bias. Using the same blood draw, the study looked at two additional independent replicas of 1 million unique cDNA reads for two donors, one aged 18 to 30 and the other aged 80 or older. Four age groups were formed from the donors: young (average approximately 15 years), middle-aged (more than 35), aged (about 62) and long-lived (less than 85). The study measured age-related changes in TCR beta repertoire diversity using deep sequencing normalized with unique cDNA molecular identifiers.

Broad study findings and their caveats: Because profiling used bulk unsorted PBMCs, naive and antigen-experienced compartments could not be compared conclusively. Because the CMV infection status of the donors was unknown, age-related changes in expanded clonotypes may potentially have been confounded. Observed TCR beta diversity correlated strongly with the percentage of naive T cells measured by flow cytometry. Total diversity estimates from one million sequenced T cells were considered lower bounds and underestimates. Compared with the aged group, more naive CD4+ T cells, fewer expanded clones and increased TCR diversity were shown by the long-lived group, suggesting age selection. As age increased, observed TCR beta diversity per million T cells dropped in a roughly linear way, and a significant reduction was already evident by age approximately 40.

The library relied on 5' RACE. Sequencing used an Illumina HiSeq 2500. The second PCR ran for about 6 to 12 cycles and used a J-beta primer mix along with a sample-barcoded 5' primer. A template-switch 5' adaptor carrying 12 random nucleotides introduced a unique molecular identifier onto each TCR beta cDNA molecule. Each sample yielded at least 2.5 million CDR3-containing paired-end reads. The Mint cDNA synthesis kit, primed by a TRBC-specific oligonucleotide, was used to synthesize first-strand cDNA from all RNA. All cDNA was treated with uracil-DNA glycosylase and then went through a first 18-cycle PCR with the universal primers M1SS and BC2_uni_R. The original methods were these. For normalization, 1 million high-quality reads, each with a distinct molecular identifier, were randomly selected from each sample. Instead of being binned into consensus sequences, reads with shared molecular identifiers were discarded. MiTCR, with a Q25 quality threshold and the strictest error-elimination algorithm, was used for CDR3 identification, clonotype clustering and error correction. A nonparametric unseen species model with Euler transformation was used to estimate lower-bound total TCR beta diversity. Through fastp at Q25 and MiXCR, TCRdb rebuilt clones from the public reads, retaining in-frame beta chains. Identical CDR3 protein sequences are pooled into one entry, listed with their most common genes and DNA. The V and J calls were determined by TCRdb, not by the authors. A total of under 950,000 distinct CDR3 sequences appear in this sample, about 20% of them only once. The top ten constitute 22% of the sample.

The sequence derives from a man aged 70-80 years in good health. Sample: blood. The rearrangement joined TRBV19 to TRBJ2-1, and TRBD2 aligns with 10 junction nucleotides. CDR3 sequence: CASSPQLAGYNEQFF. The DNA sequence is TGTGCCAGTAGTCCCCAACTAGCGGGGTACAATGAGCAGTTCTTC.